Sequencing of this T cell receptor (beta chain) was carried out in a study of blood T cell repertoires in COVID-19. Looking at the study overall: From the United States, Italy and Spain came samples of acute and convalescent COVID-19. PBMCs, B-cell-depleted T cells, or T cells provided the cDNA or gDNA that made up the material.

Of note for this clone: Other DNA sequences from this sample encode an identical CDR3 as well.

In the authors' methods: It was from reference gene primer amplification that nucleated cell counts were estimated. TCRdb's table, derived via immunoSEQ multiplex PCR, lists solely in-frame clones and lacks some. From that table come the V and J calls and clone size; the DNA was used to work out D and trimming. The sample has about 120,000 clones, roughly 79% seen once. CDR3 length: 14 amino acids. V lost 2 bases and J lost 1, with 6 bases in between. Germline CDR1 and CDR2: ENHRY and SYGVKD. The receptor's source is a man between 65 and 85 years old with active or convalescent COVID-19. The sample taken for sequencing was peripheral blood. The chain couples TRBV10-3 to TRBJ1-3, with TRBD1 as a possible D gene (5 bases). The CDR3, as DNA: TGTGCCATCAGTGAGCCAGGGTCTGGAAACACCATATATTTT. Amino acid sequence: CAISEPGSGNTIYF.